The present T cell receptor beta chain was sequenced within a study of cytomegalovirus exposure and HLA in healthy donors. The PCR ran on 60 Vbeta and 13 Jbeta primers. Sequenced by immunoSEQ multiplex PCR; TCRdb stores in-frame clones only, minus some. This sample has about 180,000 clones, with roughly 80% found just once. V dropped 5 bases and J dropped 8; count of bases not matched to a gene: 5. The CDR3 contains 13 residues. The germline V gene has CDR1 MNHEY and CDR2 SMNVEV (reference sequence). Nominally healthy donors were sampled, though unrecorded immune exposures were likely. The chain carries TRBV27 and TRBJ2-1; 8 positions agree with TRBD2. Sequenced input: PBMCs. The TCR comes from a male donor in good health and CMV-seronegative. The CDR3 sequence: CASSPRGADEQFF. In nucleotides, the CDR3 is TGTGCCAGCAGTCCGCGGGGGGCGGATGAGCAGTTCTTC.